This T cell receptor (beta chain) was found in a study of long-term antiretroviral therapy in people with HIV. Overall study findings and caveats: All time points showed a repertoire dominated by clones expanded before ART.

Before they underwent DNA extraction, samples held 1-10 million cryopreserved PBMC. The assay used was immunoSEQ (version v3.0), run at survey level. Data came from immunoSEQ multiplex PCR; TCRdb stores just in-frame clones and leaves some out. This table holds around 22,000 clones, 95% found once. The germline CDR1 and CDR2 sequences are SGHTA and FQGTGA. The CDR3 is made up of 13 amino acids. V shed 0 bases and J shed 3 bases, with 6 bases lying between them. Comment on this clone: Its antigen is currently unknown.

The gene calls are TRBV7-3 and TRBJ2-7, with a possible D match to TRBD2 (6 bases). The sample consisted of unsorted PBMCs, taken almost 5 years after starting antiretroviral therapy. The TCR sequence derives from a woman aged 50 to 60 with HIV. The CDR3, as DNA: TGTGCCAGCAGCTTAACCGGGGGCTACGAGCAGTACTTC. This codes for CASSLTGGYEQYF. Full variable domain (outside the CDR3, taken from reference TRBV7-3 and TRBJ2-7): GAGVSQTPSNKVTEKGKYVELRCDPISGHTALYWYRQSLGQGPEFLIYFQGTGAADDSGLPNDRFFAVRPEGSVSTLKIQRTERGDSAVYLCASSLTGGYEQYFGPGTRLTVT.